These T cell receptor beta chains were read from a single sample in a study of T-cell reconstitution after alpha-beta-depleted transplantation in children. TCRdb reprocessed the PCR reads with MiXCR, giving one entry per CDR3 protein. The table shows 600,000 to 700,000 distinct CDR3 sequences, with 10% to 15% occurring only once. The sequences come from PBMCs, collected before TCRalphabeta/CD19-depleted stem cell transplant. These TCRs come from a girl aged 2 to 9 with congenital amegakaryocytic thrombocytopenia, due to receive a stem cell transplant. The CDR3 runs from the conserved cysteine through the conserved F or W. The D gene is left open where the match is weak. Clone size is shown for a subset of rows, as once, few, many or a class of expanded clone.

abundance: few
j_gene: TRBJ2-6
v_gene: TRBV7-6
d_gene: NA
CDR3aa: CASSLSMGRLSGANVLTF
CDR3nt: TGTGCCAGCAGCTTATCTATGGGACGGCTCTCTGGGGCCAACGTCCTGACTTTC

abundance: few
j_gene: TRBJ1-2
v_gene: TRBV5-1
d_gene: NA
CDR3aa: CASSPQGSSHGYTF
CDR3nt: TGCGCCAGCAGCCCGCAAGGCAGCAGTCATGGCTACACCTTC

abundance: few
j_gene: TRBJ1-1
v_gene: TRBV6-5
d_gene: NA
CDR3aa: CASSSGGANTEAFF
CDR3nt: TGTGCCAGCAGTTCCGGGGGAGCGAACACTGAAGCTTTCTTT

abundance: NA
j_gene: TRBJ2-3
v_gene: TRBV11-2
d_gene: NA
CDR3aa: CASSLLTGTLSTDTQYF
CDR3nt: TGTGCCAGCAGCCTCCTGACAGGAACCCTTAGCACAGATACGCAGTATTTT

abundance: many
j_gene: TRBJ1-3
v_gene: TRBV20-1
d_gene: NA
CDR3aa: CSAMDRSTIYF
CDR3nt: TGCAGTGCTATGGACAGAAGCACCATATATTTT

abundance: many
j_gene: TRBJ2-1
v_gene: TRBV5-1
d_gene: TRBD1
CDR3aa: CASSLVTGINNEQFF
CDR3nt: TGCGCCAGCAGCTTGGTGACAGGGATTAACAATGAGCAGTTCTTC

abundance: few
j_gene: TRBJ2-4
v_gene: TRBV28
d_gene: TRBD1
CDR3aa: CASSGLRDRLLRAKNIQYF
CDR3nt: TGTGCCAGCAGTGGTCTCCGGGACAGGCTCCTCCGGGCCAAAAACATTCAGTACTTC

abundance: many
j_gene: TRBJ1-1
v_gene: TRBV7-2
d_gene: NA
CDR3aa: CASSLALRRWGTEAFF
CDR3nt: TGTGCCAGCAGCTTAGCGCTTAGAAGATGGGGCACTGAAGCTTTCTTT

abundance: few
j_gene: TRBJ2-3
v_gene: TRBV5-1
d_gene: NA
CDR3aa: CASKSWREASTDTQYF
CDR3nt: TGCGCCAGCAAAAGTTGGAGGGAGGCCAGCACAGATACGCAGTATTTT

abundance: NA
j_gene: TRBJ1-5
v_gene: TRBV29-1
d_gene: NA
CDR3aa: CSVEREQGRGGNQPQHF
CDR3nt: TGCAGCGTTGAAAGGGAGCAGGGCAGGGGCGGCAATCAGCCCCAGCATTTT

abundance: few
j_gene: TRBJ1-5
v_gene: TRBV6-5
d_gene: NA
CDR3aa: CASSFLRDTSSTSNQPQHF
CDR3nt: TGTGCCAGCAGTTTCCTCCGGGACACTTCCTCCACTAGCAATCAGCCCCAGCATTTT

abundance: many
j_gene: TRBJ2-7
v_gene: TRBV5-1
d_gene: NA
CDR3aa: CASSESTGGVYEQYF
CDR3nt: TGCGCCAGCAGCGAATCAACAGGTGGGGTTTACGAGCAGTACTTC

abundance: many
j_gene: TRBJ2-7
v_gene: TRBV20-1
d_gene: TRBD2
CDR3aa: CSARDVKAGGLYEQYF
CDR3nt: TGCAGTGCTAGAGATGTGAAAGCGGGAGGGTTATACGAGCAGTACTTC

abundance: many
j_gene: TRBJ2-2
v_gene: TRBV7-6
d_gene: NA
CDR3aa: CASSLTFGADGELFF
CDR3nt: TGTGCCAGCAGCTTAACTTTTGGCGCAGACGGGGAGCTGTTTTTT